This T cell receptor beta chain was observed in a study of vaccination and CD4 T cells after COVID-19. Stated treatment: approximately nine-day PBMC culture with coronavirus spike peptide pools or control peptides (ViraFEST assay). Gathered ahead of the COVID-19 pandemic (2011-2018) were the CD4+ T cells of the unexposed donor. Four cold-coronavirus spikes and SARS-CoV-2 S/N served to probe CD4+ T cells taken from unexposed donors, cells permitting. Trimming left V 3 bases short and J 1 base short, with 12 bases between. Per the germline V gene, CDR1 is MGHRA and CDR2 is YSYEKL. The CDR3 sequence is 15 residues long. With respect to this clonotype: Its antigen remains unidentified.

CD4+ T cells that had been cultured provided DNA sequenced with the Oncomine TCR Beta short-read assay. The template was genomic DNA from cultured CD4+ T cells. Each CDR3 protein is one row after TCRdb ran MiXCR on the PCR reads. The data hold more than 7,000 distinct CDR3 sequences, with around 28% observed a single time. V and J are TRBV4-1 and TRBJ1-1; D remains unclear. This receptor was identified in a human donor in good health. Specimen: CD4+ T cells from blood, cultured in vitro. The CDR3, as DNA: TGCGCCAGCAGCCAGACCGAACTTCAGAACACTGAAGCTTTCTTT. Translating gives CASSQTELQNTEAFF.